A single sample gave rise to the 22 T cell receptor beta chains below, sequenced in a study of tumor-infiltrating lymphocytes in primary liver carcinoma. Alongside blood RNA obtained from unsorted whole blood, germline DNA was also extracted. Starting material of about 480 ng total RNA yielded TCR beta cDNA via a constant-region primer. Slightly modified ARM-PCR served as the procedure for the TCR beta libraries. These libraries came from three rounds of nested multiplex PCR. A C-beta reverse primer and TRBV1-TRBV30 forward primers served in each of the first two PCR rounds, at 10 cycles apiece. Each CDR3 protein gets one entry after TCRdb re-called the multiplex PCR reads with MiXCR. The data contain fewer than 400,000 distinct CDR3 sequences, more than 55% of them singletons. Input material: peripheral blood. These receptors originate from a man aged 35-49 years with primary liver carcinoma and hepatitis B virus infection.

Concerning this clonotype: One end of the junction fails to match germline, which may point to a read error. V gene TRBV4-1 combines with J gene TRBJ2-6; D gene unclear. The CDR3 is made up of 15 amino acids. Germline assignment: CDR1 MGHRA and CDR2 YSYEKL. CDR3 protein: CASSQYLSGVNILTF. The CDR3 bases are TGCGCCAGCAGCCAATATCTCTCTGGGGTCAACATCCTGACTTTC.

This clonotype has a count of ten or more. The chain recombines TRBV11-1 with TRBJ2-1; 13 bases fit TRBD2. J gave up 1 base and V 6 bases, and 3 bases lay outside the gene matches. The CDR3 is 16 residues long. CDR1 and CDR2 from the germline V gene are SGHAT and FQDESV (reference sequence). The CDR3: CASSSTSGRSYNEQFF. DNA for the CDR3: TGTGCCAGCAGTTCGACTAGCGGGAGGTCCTACAATGAGCAGTTCTTC.

Worth noting for this clonotype: A read error may be the cause here, since a much bigger clone is one base away. This sequence joins TRBV4-3 and TRBJ2-5, with D perhaps matching TRBD2 (7 bases). CDR3 length: 16 amino acids. The germline gives CDR1 LGHNA, CDR2 YSLEER. CDR3 sequence: CASSQALGGGEKTQYF. The CDR3 DNA sequence: TGTGCCAGCAGCCAAGCCCTAGGGGGAGGGGAGAAGACCCAGTACTTC.

This chain joins TRBV5-6 and TRBJ2-7; 12 bases map to TRBD2. The CDR3 consists of 17 residues. Germline CDR1 is SGHDT and CDR2 is YYEEEE. J gave up 0 bases and V 4 bases, and 8 bases lay outside the gene matches. CDR3 DNA sequence: TGTGCCAGCAGCGTAGGGACTAGCGGGCTGGCCTCCTACGAGCAGTACTTC. This translates into CASSVGTSGLASYEQYF. The full variable domain, completed using reference TRBV5-6 and TRBJ2-7, is DAGVTQSPTHLIKTRGQQVTLRCSPKSGHDTVSWYQQALGQGPQFIFQYYEEEERQRGNFPDRFSGHQFPNYSSELNVNALLLGDSALYLCASSVGTSGLASYEQYFGPGTRLTVT.

This clonotype was counted a few times. CDR3 bases: TGTGCCAGCAGCCCCGGGACAGCTCGTATTATTAACAATGAGCAGTTCTTC. Translating it yields CASSPGTARIINNEQFF. The gene calls are TRBV6-1 and TRBJ2-1, with 7 positions matching TRBD1. Germline V gene lookup returns CDR1 MNHNS and CDR2 SASEGT. V lost 6 bases and J lost 5; bases outside the gene matches: 16. The CDR3 totals 17 residues.

The chain uses TRBV12-3 or TRBV12-4 and TRBJ1-2; TRBD1 is a possible D gene (5 bases). This CDR3 spans 15 amino acids. Deletions cut 5 bases from V and 1 base from J, with 14 bases between. The CDR3 protein is CASSPGTDYNYGYTF. CDR3 DNA sequence: TGTGCCAGCAGTCCAGGGACTGATTATAACTATGGCTACACCTTC.

In its sample, this clonotype was seen a few times. The genes are TRBV28 and TRBJ2-2; weak D call: TRBD1 (5 bases). The CDR3 consists of 14 residues. V lost 6 bases, J lost 1 base, and 9 bases lay in between. Germline-derived CDR1 and CDR2 are MDHEN and SYDVKM. CDR3: CASRSGQNTGELFF. CDR3 nucleotide sequence: TGTGCCAGCAGGTCAGGACAGAACACCGGGGAGCTGTTTTTT.

This chain links TRBV6-1 with TRBJ1-6; unclear D gene. From germline, CDR1 is MNHNS and CDR2 SASEGT. Trimming took off 4 bases at V and 8 bases at J, with 15 bases between the two ends. The CDR3 sequence is 15 residues long. The CDR3 spells CASSAQPVDDSPLHF. DNA for the CDR3: TGTGCCAGCAGTGCACAACCAGTAGATGATTCACCCCTCCACTTT.

This sequence joins TRBV5-1 and TRBJ2-1; 8 bases are a match to TRBD1. Losses at the gene ends were 4 bases for V and 5 bases for J; bases not matched to a gene: 5. The germline CDR1 and CDR2 sequences are SGHRS and YFSETQ. The CDR3 runs to 14 residues. The DNA for the CDR3 is TGCGCCAGCAGCACGACAGGGGCCCACAATGAGCAGTTCTTC. Translation gives CASSTTGAHNEQFF.

Concerning this clonotype itself: One junction end disagrees with the germline gene, perhaps due to a read error. The V call is TRBV6-2 or TRBV6-3, the J call TRBJ2-7; unclear D gene. Germline V CDR1 and CDR2: MNHEY, SVGEGT. The CDR3 consists of 14 residues. The CDR3 sequence: CASSYSSVSYEKYF. The DNA for the CDR3 is TGTGCCAGCAGTTACTCCTCCGTCTCCTACGAGAAGTACTTC.

This sequence joins TRBV28 and TRBJ1-1; perhaps TRBD1 as D (6 bases). V was clipped by 6 bases and J by 10 bases, with 15 bases between them. There are 12 residues in the CDR3. CDR1 is MDHEN, CDR2 SYDVKM, per germline. CDR3 bases: TGTGCCAGCAGAGTTGGGGGCAGGGTAGCTTTCTTT. Translating it yields CASRVGGRVAFF.

Worth noting for this clonotype: The germline gene is not matched at one end of the junction; a read error may be the cause. The chain uses TRBV5-1 and TRBJ2-6; D is undetermined. This CDR3 is built from 14 residues. Germline values: CDR1 SGHRS, CDR2 YFSETQ. CDR3 residues: CAGSLVSGANVLTF. In DNA form, the CDR3 reads TGCGCCGGCAGCTTGGTATCGGGGGCCAACGTCCTGACTTTC.

The CDR3 bases are TGTGCCAGCAGCTTAGATCTAAAGGCGAGAGGACAAGAGACCCAGTACTTC. It encodes CASSLDLKARGQETQYF. J is TRBJ2-5 and V is TRBV11-2; no firm D call. CDR1 is SGHAT, CDR2 FQNNGV, per germline. The CDR3 consists of 17 residues. The V end lost 0 bases, the J end lost 2 bases, and 16 bases lay between the germline ends.

A note on this clonotype: Just one base apart from a much larger clone, this may be a read error. V is TRBV14 and J is TRBJ1-1; D remains ambiguous. Germline-derived CDR1 and CDR2 are SGHDN and FVKESK. The V end was cut by 1 base, the J end by 4 bases, with 13 bases between. This CDR3 spans 15 amino acids. The CDR3: CASSQASVRGTEAFF. In DNA form, the CDR3 reads TGTGCCAGCAGCCAAGCATCGGTGCGCGGCACTGAAGCTTTCTTT.

This clonotype was recorded only once. This sequence may be a read error, since a much larger clone differs from it by one base. This is likely a read error, given that the CDR3 carries no conserved phenylalanine or tryptophan at its end. V is TRBV4-3 and J is TRBJ2-6; perhaps TRBD1 as D (5 bases). CDR3 length: 19 amino acids. Trimming shortened V by 3 bases and J by 2 bases, and 20 bases separated the two germline ends. Per germline, CDR1 LGHNA and CDR2 YSLEER. In DNA form, the CDR3 reads TGCGCCAGCAGCCACCAACTACCCACAGGTGCGGCTGGGGCCAACGTCCTGACTATC. This gives the protein CASSHQLPTGAAGANVLTI.

A note on this clonotype: A much larger clone sits a single nucleotide away, making a read error possible. This chain links TRBV4-2 with TRBJ2-1; 7 bases match TRBD2. Looked up from germline, CDR1 is LGHNA and CDR2 is YNFKEQ. This CDR3 region has 15 residues. Losses at the gene ends were 11 bases for V and 3 bases for J; bases not matched to a gene: 13. Written as DNA, the CDR3 is TGTGCCTGCCGAACAGGACGGGAGGACTACAATGAGCAGTTCTTC. Translation: CACRTGREDYNEQFF.

On this clonotype itself: The junction shows a germline mismatch at one end, possibly a read error. The V gene is TRBV10-3, the J gene TRBJ2-1; 11 bases agree with TRBD2. CDR3 length: 16 amino acids. Germline CDR1 ENHRY, CDR2 SYGVKD. CDR3 sequence reads: CVIQETSGTRGEKQFF. The CDR3 region has the DNA TGTGTCATCCAAGAGACTAGCGGGACCCGCGGGGAAAAGCAGTTCTTC.

This clonotype was detected a few times. The genes are TRBV28 and TRBJ1-6; 12 bases align to TRBD1. This CDR3 has 17 residues. With 5 bases clipped from V and 8 bases from J, the junction kept 10 bases outside the gene matches. Germline V lookup: CDR1 MDHEN, CDR2 SYDVKM. The CDR3 region has the DNA TGTGCCAGCAGTCAACATATTGGGACAGGGGGCTATTCACCCCTCCACTTT. The encoded protein is CASSQHIGTGGYSPLHF.

This chain uses TRBV5-5 with TRBJ2-3; 12 nucleotides align to TRBD1. V gave up 5 bases and J gave up 5 bases; unmatched junction bases: 18. The CDR3 totals 19 residues. CDR1 is SGHKS, CDR2 YYEKEE, per germline (reference sequence). The CDR3 protein is CASSYTGTGGLWSGDTQYF. CDR3 in DNA: TGTGCCAGCAGTTACACCGGGACAGGGGGCTTATGGTCTGGAGATACGCAGTATTTT.

Comment on this clonotype: The junction shows a germline mismatch at one end, possibly a read error. V usage is TRBV11-2 and J usage is TRBJ2-7; a possible D gene is TRBD2 (8 bases). Germline values: CDR1 SGHAT, CDR2 FQNNGV. The CDR3 is 18 amino acids. The CDR3 DNA follows: TGTGCCAGCAGCCAGGGGGGGGGGAGCAGCGGGAGTTCCTACGAGCAGTACTTT. It translates to CASSQGGGSSGSSYEQYF.

Comment on this clonotype: A much larger clone differs by one base, so this may be a read error. The genes are TRBV6-2 or TRBV6-3 and TRBJ2-7; the D call may be TRBD1 or TRBD2 (5 bases each). V lost 7 bases, J lost 3 bases, and 19 bases lay in between. Germline lookup yields CDR1 MNHEY and CDR2 SVGEGT. CDR3 length equals 15 residues. DNA for the CDR3: TGTGCCAGCAACTTACAGGACTGGATCAACTACGAGCAGTACTTC. This gives the protein CASNLQDWINYEQYF.

V gene TRBV6-5 combines with J gene TRBJ2-2; possibly TRBD1 for D (6 bases). Looked up from germline, CDR1 is MNHEY and CDR2 is SVGAGI. Trimming took 0 bases from V and 5 from J, leaving 7 bases between them. The CDR3 loop spans 14 amino acids. CDR3 amino acids: CASSYSTGTGELFF. The CDR3, as DNA: TGTGCCAGCAGTTACTCCACAGGGACCGGGGAGCTGTTTTTT.